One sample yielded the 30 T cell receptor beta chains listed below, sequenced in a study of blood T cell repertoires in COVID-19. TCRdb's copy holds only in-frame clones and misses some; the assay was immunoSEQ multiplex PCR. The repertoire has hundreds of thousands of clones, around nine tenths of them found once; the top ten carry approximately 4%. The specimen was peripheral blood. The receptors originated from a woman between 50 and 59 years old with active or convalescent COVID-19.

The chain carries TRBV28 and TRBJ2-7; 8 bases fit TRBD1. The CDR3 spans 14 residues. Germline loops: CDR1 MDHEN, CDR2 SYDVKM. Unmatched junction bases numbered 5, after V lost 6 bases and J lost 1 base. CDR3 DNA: TGTGCCAGCAGACCGACAGGGGCTTCCTACGAGCAGTACTTC. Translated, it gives CASRPTGASYEQYF.

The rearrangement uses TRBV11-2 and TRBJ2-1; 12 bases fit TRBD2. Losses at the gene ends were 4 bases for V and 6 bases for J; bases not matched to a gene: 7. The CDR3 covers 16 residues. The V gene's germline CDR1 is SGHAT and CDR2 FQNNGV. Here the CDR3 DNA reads TGTGCCAGCAGCTACTCTAGCGGGGGGGCCTCCAATGAGCAGTTCTTC. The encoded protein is CASSYSSGGASNEQFF.

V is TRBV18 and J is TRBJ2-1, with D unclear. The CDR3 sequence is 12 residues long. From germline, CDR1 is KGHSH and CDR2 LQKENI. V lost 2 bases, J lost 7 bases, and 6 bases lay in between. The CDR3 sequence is CASSPEANEQFF. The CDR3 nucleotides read TGTGCCAGCTCACCAGAGGCGAATGAGCAGTTCTTC.

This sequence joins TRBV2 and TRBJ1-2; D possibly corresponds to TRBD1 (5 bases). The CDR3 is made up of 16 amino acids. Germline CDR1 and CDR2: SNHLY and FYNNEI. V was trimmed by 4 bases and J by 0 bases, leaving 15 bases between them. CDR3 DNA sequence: TGTGCCAGCAGTGTTGGCAGGGCGGCTTCTAACTATGGCTACACCTTC. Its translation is CASSVGRAASNYGYTF. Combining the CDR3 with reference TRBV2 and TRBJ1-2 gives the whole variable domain EPEVTQTPSHQVTQMGQEVILRCVPISNHLYFYWYRQILGQKVEFLVSFYNNEISEKSEIFDDQFSVERPDGSNFTLKIRSTKLEDSAMYFCASSVGRAASNYGYTFGSGTRLTVV.

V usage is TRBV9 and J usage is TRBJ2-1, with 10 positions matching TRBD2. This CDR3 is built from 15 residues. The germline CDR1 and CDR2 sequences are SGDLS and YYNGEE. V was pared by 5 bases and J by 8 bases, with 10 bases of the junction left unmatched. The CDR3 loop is CASRGGASGSDEQFF. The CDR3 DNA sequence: TGTGCCAGCAGGGGCGGGGCTAGCGGGAGTGATGAGCAGTTCTTC.

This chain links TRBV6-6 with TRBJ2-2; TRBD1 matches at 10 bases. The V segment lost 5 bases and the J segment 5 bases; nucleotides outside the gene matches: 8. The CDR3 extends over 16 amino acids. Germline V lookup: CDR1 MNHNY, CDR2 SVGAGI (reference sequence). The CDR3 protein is CASSPPGQGSTGELFF. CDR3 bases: TGTGCCAGCAGTCCTCCGGGACAGGGGTCTACCGGGGAGCTGTTTTTT.

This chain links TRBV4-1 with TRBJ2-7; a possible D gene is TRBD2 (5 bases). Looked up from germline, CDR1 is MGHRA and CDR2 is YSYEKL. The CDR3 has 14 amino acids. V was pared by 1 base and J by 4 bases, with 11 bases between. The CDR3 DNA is TGCGCCAGCAGCCAAGGCCGGGGATCTTACGAGCAGTACTTC. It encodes CASSQGRGSYEQYF.

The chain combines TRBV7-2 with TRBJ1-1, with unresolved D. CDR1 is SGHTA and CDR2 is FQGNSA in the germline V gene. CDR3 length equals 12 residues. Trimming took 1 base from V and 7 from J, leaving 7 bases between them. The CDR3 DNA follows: TGTGCCAGCAGCTTAGAACTCGGTGAAGCTTTCTTT. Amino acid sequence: CASSLELGEAFF.

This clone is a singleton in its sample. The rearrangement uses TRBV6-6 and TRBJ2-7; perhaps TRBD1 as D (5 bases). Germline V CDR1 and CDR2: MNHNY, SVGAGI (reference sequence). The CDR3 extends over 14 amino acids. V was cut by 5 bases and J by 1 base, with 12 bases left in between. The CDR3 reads CASSTSTDSYEQYF. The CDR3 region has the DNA TGTGCCAGCAGTACCTCGACAGATTCCTACGAGCAGTACTTC.

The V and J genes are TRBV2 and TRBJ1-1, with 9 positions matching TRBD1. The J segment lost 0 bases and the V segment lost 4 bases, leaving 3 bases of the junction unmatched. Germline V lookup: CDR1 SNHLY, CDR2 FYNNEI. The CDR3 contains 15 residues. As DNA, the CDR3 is TGTGCCAGCAGTGCGGGACAGGGAATGAACACTGAAGCTTTCTTT. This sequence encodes CASSAGQGMNTEAFF.

The CDR3 loop reads CATSDGSRPNSPLHF. The CDR3 coding sequence is TGTGCCACCAGTGATGGCTCCCGTCCTAATTCACCCCTCCACTTT. The chain combines TRBV24-1 with TRBJ1-6; no definite D call. Trimming stripped 3 bases from V and 6 bases from J, with 11 bases between. CDR1 KGHDR and CDR2 SFDVKD come from the germline V gene. The CDR3 extends over 15 amino acids.

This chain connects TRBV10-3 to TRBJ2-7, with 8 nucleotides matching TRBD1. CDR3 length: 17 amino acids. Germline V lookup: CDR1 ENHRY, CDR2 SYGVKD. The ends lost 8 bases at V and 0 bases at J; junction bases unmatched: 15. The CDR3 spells CAIGVGSPGQVSYEQYF. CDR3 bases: TGTGCCATCGGAGTGGGCAGTCCGGGACAGGTCTCCTACGAGCAGTACTTC.

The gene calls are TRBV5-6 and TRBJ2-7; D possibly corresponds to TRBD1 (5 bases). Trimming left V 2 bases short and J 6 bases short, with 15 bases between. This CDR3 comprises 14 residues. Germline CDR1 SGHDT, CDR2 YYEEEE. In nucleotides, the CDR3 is TGTGCCAGCAGCTTTGGTCCCAGGGAATTCGAGCAGTACTTC. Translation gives CASSFGPREFEQYF.

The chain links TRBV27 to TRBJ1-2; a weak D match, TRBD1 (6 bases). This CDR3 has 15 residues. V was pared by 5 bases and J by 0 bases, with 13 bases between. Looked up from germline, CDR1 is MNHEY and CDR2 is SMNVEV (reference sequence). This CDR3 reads CASSGGQKTNYGYTF. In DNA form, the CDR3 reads TGTGCCAGCAGTGGTGGACAGAAAACTAACTATGGCTACACCTTC.

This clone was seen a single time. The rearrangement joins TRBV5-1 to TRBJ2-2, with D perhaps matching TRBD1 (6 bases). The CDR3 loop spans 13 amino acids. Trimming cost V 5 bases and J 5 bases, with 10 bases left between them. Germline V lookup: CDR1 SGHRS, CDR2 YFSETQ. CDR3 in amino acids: CASRPGETGELFF. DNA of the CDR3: TGCGCCAGCAGACCAGGGGAAACCGGGGAGCTGTTTTTT.

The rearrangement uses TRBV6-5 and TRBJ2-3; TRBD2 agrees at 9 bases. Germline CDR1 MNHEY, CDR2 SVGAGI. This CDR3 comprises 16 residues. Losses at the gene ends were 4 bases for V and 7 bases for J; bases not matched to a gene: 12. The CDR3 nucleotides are TGTGCCAGCAGTTCCAGATCAGCGGGAGGACGGTATACGCAGTATTTT. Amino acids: CASSSRSAGGRYTQYF.

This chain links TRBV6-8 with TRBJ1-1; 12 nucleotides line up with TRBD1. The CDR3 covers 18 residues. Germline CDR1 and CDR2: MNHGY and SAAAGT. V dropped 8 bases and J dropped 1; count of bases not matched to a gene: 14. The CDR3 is CASPGNRDRGPRNTEAFF. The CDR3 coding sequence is TGTGCCAGCCCGGGCAACCGGGACAGGGGGCCTAGGAACACTGAAGCTTTCTTT.

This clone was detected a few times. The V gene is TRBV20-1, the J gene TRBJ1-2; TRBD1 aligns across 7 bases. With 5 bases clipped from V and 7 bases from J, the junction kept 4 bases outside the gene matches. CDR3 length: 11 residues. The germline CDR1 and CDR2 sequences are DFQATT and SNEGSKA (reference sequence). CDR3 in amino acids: CSAGTGVGYTF. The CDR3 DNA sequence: TGCAGTGCTGGAACAGGGGTTGGCTACACCTTC.

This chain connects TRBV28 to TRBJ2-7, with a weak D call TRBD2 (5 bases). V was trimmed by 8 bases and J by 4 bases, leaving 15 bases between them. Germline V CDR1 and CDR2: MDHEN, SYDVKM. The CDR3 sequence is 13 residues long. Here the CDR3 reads CASGEEARYEQYF. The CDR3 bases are TGTGCCAGCGGTGAGGAGGCCCGGTACGAGCAGTACTTC.

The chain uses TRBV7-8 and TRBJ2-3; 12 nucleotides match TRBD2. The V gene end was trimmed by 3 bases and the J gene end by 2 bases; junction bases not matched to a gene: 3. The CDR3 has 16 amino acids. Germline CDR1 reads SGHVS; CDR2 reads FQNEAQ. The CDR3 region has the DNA TGTGCCAGCAGCTTCAGGACTAGCGGGAACACAGATACGCAGTATTTT. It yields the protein CASSFRTSGNTDTQYF.

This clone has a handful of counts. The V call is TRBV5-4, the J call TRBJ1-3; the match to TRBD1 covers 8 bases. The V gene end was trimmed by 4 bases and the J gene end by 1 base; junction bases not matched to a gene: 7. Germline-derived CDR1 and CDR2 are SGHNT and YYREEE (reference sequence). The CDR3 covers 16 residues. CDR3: CASSLDRGISGNTIYF. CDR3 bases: TGTGCCAGCAGCCTCGACAGGGGAATTTCTGGAAACACCATATATTTT.

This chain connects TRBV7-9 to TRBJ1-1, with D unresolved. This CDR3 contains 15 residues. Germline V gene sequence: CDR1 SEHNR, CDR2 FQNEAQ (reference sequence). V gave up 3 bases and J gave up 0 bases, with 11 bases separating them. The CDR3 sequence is CASSFYETMNTEAFF. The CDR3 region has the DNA TGTGCCAGCAGCTTTTATGAGACTATGAACACTGAAGCTTTCTTT.

The CDR3 DNA reads as TGTGCCGCGAAGGCAGGGATAAACACTGAAGCTTTCTTT. Translation gives CAAKAGINTEAFF. The chain combines TRBV19 with TRBJ1-1; possible D gene TRBD1, 5 bases. Trimming stripped 11 bases from V and 2 bases from J, with 15 bases between. Per germline, CDR1 LNHDA and CDR2 SQIVND (reference sequence). CDR3 length: 13 amino acids.

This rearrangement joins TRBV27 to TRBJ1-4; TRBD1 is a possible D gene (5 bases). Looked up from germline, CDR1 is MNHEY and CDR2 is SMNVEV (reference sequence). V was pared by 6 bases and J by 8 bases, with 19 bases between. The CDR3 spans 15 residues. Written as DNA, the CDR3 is TGTGCCAGCAGACAAGGGACCTTGGGAGGGGAAAAACTGTTTTTT. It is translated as CASRQGTLGGEKLFF.

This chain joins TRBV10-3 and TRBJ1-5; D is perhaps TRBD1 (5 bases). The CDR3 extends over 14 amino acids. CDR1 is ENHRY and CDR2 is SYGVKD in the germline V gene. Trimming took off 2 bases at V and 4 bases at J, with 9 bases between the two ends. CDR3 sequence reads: CAISERGRNQPQHF. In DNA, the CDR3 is TGTGCCATCAGTGAGAGGGGCAGGAATCAGCCCCAGCATTTT.

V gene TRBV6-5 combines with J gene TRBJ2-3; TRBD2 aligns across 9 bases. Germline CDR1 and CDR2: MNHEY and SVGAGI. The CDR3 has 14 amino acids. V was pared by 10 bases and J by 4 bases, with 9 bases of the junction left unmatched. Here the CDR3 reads CATRREGLADTQYF. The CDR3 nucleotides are TGTGCCACCCGGCGGGAGGGCCTTGCAGATACGCAGTATTTT.

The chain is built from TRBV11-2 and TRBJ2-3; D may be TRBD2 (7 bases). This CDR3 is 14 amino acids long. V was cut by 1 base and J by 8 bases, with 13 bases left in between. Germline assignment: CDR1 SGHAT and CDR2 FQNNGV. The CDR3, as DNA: TGTGCCAGCAGCTTAGTTATGGGAGGGGGTACGCAGTATTTT. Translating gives CASSLVMGGGTQYF.

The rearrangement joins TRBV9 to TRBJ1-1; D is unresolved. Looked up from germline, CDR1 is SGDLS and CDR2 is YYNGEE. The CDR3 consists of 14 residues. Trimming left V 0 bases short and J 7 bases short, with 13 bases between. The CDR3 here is CASSVGQLRDEAFF. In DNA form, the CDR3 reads TGTGCCAGCAGCGTAGGGCAGCTTCGGGATGAAGCTTTCTTT.

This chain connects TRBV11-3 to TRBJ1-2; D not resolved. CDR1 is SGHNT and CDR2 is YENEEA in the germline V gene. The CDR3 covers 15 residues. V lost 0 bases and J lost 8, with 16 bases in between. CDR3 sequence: CASSLDSKTAEGYTF. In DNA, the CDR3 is TGTGCCAGCAGCTTAGATAGTAAGACTGCGGAAGGCTACACCTTC.

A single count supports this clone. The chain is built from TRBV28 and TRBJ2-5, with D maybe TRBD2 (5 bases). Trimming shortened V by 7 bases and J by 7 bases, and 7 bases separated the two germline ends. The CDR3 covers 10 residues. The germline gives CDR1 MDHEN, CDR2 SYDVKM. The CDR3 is CASKAGTQYF. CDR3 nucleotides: TGTGCCAGCAAGGCGGGGACCCAGTACTTC.